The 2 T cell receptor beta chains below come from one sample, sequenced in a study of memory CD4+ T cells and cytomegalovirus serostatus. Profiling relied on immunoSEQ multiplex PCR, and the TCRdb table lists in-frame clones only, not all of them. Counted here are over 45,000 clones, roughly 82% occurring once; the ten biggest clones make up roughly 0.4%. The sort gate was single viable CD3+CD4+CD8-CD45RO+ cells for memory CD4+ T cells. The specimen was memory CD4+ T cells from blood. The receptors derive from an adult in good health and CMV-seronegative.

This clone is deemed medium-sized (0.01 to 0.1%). DNA of the CDR3: TGCAGTGCCAGCCCGCTCGGGCCCCAGCATTTT. Its translation is CSASPLGPQHF. The chain carries TRBV20-1 and TRBJ1-5, with D unresolved. CDR1 and CDR2 from the germline V gene are DFQATT and SNEGSKA (reference sequence). This CDR3 region has 11 residues. V gave up 6 bases and J gave up 9 bases, with 12 bases separating them.

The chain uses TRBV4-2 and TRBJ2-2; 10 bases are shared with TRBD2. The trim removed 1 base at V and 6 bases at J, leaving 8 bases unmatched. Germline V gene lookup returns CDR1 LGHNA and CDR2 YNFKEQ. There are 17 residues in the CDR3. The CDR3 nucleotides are TGTGCCAGCAGCCAAGTCCTGCAGCGGGGGGGCCCCGGGGAGCTGTTTTTT. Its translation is CASSQVLQRGGPGELFF.